This TCR beta chain was identified during a study of cytomegalovirus exposure and HLA in healthy donors. Overall study findings and caveats: Serostatus for CMV was the only available immune exposure information. In a later analysis, several top co-occurrence clusters appeared linked to parvovirus B19, influenza, CMV and Epstein-Barr virus.

In its sample, this clone was seen once. Its antigen is undetermined. Researchers ran the PCR with 60 Vbeta and 13 Jbeta primers. Sequencing was performed with immunoSEQ multiplex PCR; in TCRdb, only in-frame clones are kept and a portion is missing. This table holds some 150,000 clones, about 77% found once. The receptor was derived from a female donor in good health and CMV-seronegative. The sample consisted of PBMCs.

CDR3 DNA: TGTGCCAGCAGCCCAGGGACTACCGGGCCTCGGGAGACCCAGTACTTC. This translates into CASSPGTTGPRETQYF. The chain couples TRBV7-2 to TRBJ2-5; 7 nucleotides agree with TRBD2. The CDR3 runs 16 residues. CDR1 is SGHTA and CDR2 is FQGNSA in the germline V gene. J was trimmed by 5 bases and V by 5 bases; bases with no gene match: 14.